One and the same sample provided the 25 T cell receptor beta chains below, sequenced in a study of identical twins. TCRdb recomputed calls from the 5' RACE reads with MiXCR, one row per CDR3 protein. The sample records over 600,000 distinct CDR3 sequences, approximately 21% being singletons. These data were also filed under a second study, of T cells expressing NK-cell markers.

Sequencing input: PBMCs. These receptors were obtained from a young woman in good health.

The chain carries TRBV7-9 and TRBJ2-3; D is uncertain. The germline gives CDR1 SEHNR, CDR2 FQNEAQ (reference sequence). The CDR3 is 14 amino acids. V was shortened by 3 bases and J by 3 bases, with 10 bases between the two germline ends. The CDR3 DNA is TGTGCCAGCAGCTTCGGTGAACTAACAGATACGCAGTATTTT. Protein sequence: CASSFGELTDTQYF.

The CDR3 region has the DNA TGTGCCAGCAGCTTGGAAGGAGGTGGTGGCTACACCTTC. Its protein product is CASSLEGGGGYTF. The rearrangement uses TRBV5-5 and TRBJ1-2; no firm D call. V was shortened by 0 bases and J by 7 bases, with 10 bases between the two germline ends. Germline loops: CDR1 SGHKS, CDR2 YYEKEE (reference sequence). There are 13 residues in the CDR3.

This clonotype was detected only a few times. The chain is built from TRBV30 and TRBJ1-2, with a possible D match to TRBD1 (5 bases). In germline, CDR1 is GTSNPN, CDR2 SVGIG (reference sequence). There are 12 residues in the CDR3. Trimming took off 2 bases at V and 8 bases at J, with 12 bases between the two ends. The CDR3 sequence: CAWSTLGVGYTF. The CDR3 DNA reads as TGTGCCTGGAGTACCCTAGGGGTAGGCTACACCTTC. Filled out from reference TRBV30 and TRBJ1-2, the complete variable domain reads SQTIHQWPATLVQPVGSPLSLECTVEGTSNPNLYWYRQAAGRGLQLLFYSVGIGQISSEVPQNLSASRPQDRQFILSSKKLLLSDSGFYLCAWSTLGVGYTFGSGTRLTVV.

V usage is TRBV29-1 and J usage is TRBJ2-2; 9 bases are shared with TRBD2. The CDR3 has 14 amino acids. CDR1 and CDR2 from the germline V gene are SQVTM and ANQGSEA. V dropped 3 bases and J dropped 5; count of bases not matched to a gene: 4. The CDR3 protein is CSVDSGGGTGELFF. The CDR3 region has the DNA TGCAGCGTTGATAGCGGGGGCGGAACCGGGGAGCTGTTTTTT.

This clonotype was counted ten times or more. CDR3 residues: CASSSPNLANTGELFF. Written as DNA, the CDR3 is TGTGCCAGCAGCTCCCCTAACCTCGCGAACACCGGGGAGCTGTTTTTT. This chain links TRBV7-9 with TRBJ2-2; D is uncertain. This CDR3 has 16 amino acids. Trimming pared 4 bases from V and 0 bases from J, leaving 12 bases between. From germline, CDR1 is SEHNR and CDR2 FQNEAQ (reference sequence).

This clonotype was observed a few times. The chain combines TRBV6-1 with TRBJ2-7, with D tentatively TRBD1 or TRBD2 (5 bases each). The CDR3 runs 14 residues. Germline V gives CDR1 MNHNS, CDR2 SASEGT. V lost 6 bases and J lost 0, with 12 bases in between. The CDR3 is CASRPGTGSYEQYF. The DNA of the CDR3 is TGTGCCAGCAGACCCGGGACGGGCTCCTACGAGCAGTACTTC.

This clonotype was seen only a few times. V gene TRBV7-6 combines with J gene TRBJ2-2, with unresolved D. The CDR3 runs 15 residues. V dropped 2 bases and J dropped 1 base, with 8 bases sitting between them. Germline V gives CDR1 SGHVS, CDR2 FNYEAQ. In DNA, the CDR3 is TGTGCCAGCAGCTTATTGCCCCAGAACACCGGGGAGCTGTTTTTT. Translated: CASSLLPQNTGELFF.

In its sample, this clonotype was seen many times. This chain connects TRBV12-3 or TRBV12-4 to TRBJ2-3; 11 nucleotides line up with TRBD2. The length of the CDR3 is 15 residues. The trim removed 7 bases at V and 2 bases at J, leaving 5 bases unmatched. The CDR3 DNA reads as TGTGCCAGCACTCCGGGACTAGCGGCCACAGATACGCAGTATTTT. Its translation: CASTPGLAATDTQYF.

This clonotype was observed a few times. The chain carries TRBV20-1 and TRBJ1-5; 9 bases line up with TRBD1. The CDR3 has 14 residues. Trimming took 2 bases from V and 2 from J; bases not matched to a gene: 1. Germline-derived CDR1 and CDR2 are DFQATT and SNEGSKA (reference sequence). The DNA for the CDR3 is TGCAGTGCTAGACGACAGGGGGGCAATCAGCCCCAGCATTTT. This sequence encodes CSARRQGGNQPQHF.

This clonotype was seen more than once but under ten times. The chain couples TRBV6-6 to TRBJ1-1; no clear D gene. The CDR3 contains 13 residues. Trimming cost V 5 bases and J 6 bases, with 13 bases left between them. Germline CDR1 MNHNY, CDR2 SVGAGI (reference sequence). CDR3 bases: TGTGCCAGCAGTCCCACTACAGCTTCTGAAGCTTTCTTT. Its protein is CASSPTTASEAFF.

The rearrangement joins TRBV15 to TRBJ2-2; unclear D gene. Trimming pared 3 bases from V and 1 base from J, leaving 6 bases between. CDR1 and CDR2 from the germline V gene are LNHNV and YYDKDF (reference sequence). This CDR3 comprises 14 residues. The CDR3 nucleotides read TGTGCCACCAGCAGTAGGAGGAACACCGGGGAGCTGTTTTTT. It yields the protein CATSSRRNTGELFF.

The chain links TRBV20-1 to TRBJ1-2, with D possibly being TRBD1 (5 bases). The CDR3 has 13 residues. V gave up 3 bases and J gave up 2 bases, with 10 bases separating them. The germline V gene encodes CDR1 DFQATT and CDR2 SNEGSKA (reference sequence). The CDR3 nucleotides read TGCAGTGCTAGGGTGACAGCCAACTATGGCTACACCTTC. Residues: CSARVTANYGYTF.

This clonotype turned up a few times. The CDR3 DNA reads TGCAGTGCCGCGGACTCGAACACCGGGGAGCTGTTTTTT. Protein: CSAADSNTGELFF. The chain couples TRBV20-1 to TRBJ2-2, with a possible D match to TRBD2 (5 bases). Deletions cut 6 bases from V and 0 bases from J, with 8 bases between. Germline assignment: CDR1 DFQATT and CDR2 SNEGSKA (reference sequence). This CDR3 spans 13 amino acids.

The rearrangement uses TRBV12-3 or TRBV12-4 and TRBJ2-3; TRBD2 agrees at 10 bases. V was pared by 6 bases and J by 2 bases, with 8 bases of the junction left unmatched. The CDR3 runs to 16 residues. The CDR3 is CASRATGTSVTDTQYF. The DNA for the CDR3 is TGTGCCAGCAGGGCGACCGGGACTAGCGTCACAGATACGCAGTATTTT.

The V and J genes are TRBV4-3 and TRBJ2-1; the D gene is possibly TRBD1 (5 bases). The CDR3 length is 16 residues. Trimming stripped 4 bases from V and 4 bases from J, with 17 bases between. Germline-derived CDR1 and CDR2 are LGHNA and YSLEER. In DNA, the CDR3 is TGCGCCAGCAGCCCTACCTACAGGTTAGGGTACAATGAGCAGTTCTTC. Amino acids: CASSPTYRLGYNEQFF.

The V call is TRBV9, the J call TRBJ2-1; 7 nucleotides align to TRBD2. V lost 1 base to trimming and J lost 2 bases; unmatched junction nucleotides: 3. There are 15 residues in the CDR3. Germline V gene lookup returns CDR1 SGDLS and CDR2 YYNGEE. CDR3 bases: TGTGCCAGCAGCGTAAGCGGGGAGCCCTACAATGAGCAGTTCTTC. Protein sequence: CASSVSGEPYNEQFF.

CDR3 nucleotide sequence: TGTGCCAGCAGCATCCAGGGCCGCGAGCAGTACTTC. It codes for CASSIQGREQYF. This chain joins TRBV7-2 and TRBJ2-7, with D possibly matching TRBD1 (5 bases). The germline gives CDR1 SGHTA, CDR2 FQGNSA. V was trimmed by 5 bases and J by 6 bases, leaving 11 bases between them. The length of the CDR3 is 12 residues.

This clonotype was detected only a few times. The chain links TRBV11-2 to TRBJ2-7; D is perhaps TRBD1 (6 bases). Trimming took off 4 bases at V and 6 bases at J, with 16 bases between the two ends. The CDR3 is made up of 14 amino acids. Germline assignment: CDR1 SGHAT and CDR2 FQNNGV. CDR3 bases: TGTGCCAGCAGCTGGAACAGGGTTGCGGCCGAGCAGTACTTC. Protein product: CASSWNRVAAEQYF.

This clonotype was counted only a few times. The V gene is TRBV20-1, the J gene TRBJ2-1; either TRBD1 or TRBD2 may fit D (6 bases each). The CDR3 runs 17 residues. Trimming took 0 bases from V and 4 from J, leaving 19 bases between them. CDR1 is DFQATT and CDR2 is SNEGSKA in the germline V gene (reference sequence). The CDR3 sequence: CSARDRPGGGIYNEQFF. CDR3 DNA: TGCAGTGCTAGAGATCGTCCCGGAGGGGGAATATACAATGAGCAGTTCTTC.

The rearrangement uses TRBV7-6 and TRBJ1-2; 7 bases agree with TRBD1. CDR1 SGHVS and CDR2 FNYEAQ come from the germline V gene. The CDR3 is 16 residues long. V lost 4 bases, J lost 0 bases, and 8 bases stayed unmatched. Written as DNA, the CDR3 is TGTGCCAGCAGCTCTAGTCCACAGGGGTCTAACTATGGCTACACCTTC. Residues: CASSSSPQGSNYGYTF. Full variable domain (outside the CDR3, taken from reference TRBV7-6 and TRBJ1-2): GAGVSQSPRYKVTKRGQDVALRCDPISGHVSLYWYRQALGQGPEFLTYFNYEAQQDKSGLPNDRFSAERPEGSISTLTIQRTEQRDSAMYRCASSSSPQGSNYGYTFGSGTRLTVV.

The V and J genes are TRBV3-1 and TRBJ2-7, with D unresolved. Deletions cut 1 base from V and 3 bases from J, with 19 bases between. Germline V gene data show CDR1 as LGHDT and CDR2 as YNNKEL (reference sequence). This CDR3 is 17 amino acids long. Written as DNA, the CDR3 is TGTGCCAGCAGCCAAGCTCACGAGCTTGCCCCAAACTACGAGCAGTACTTC. Translated, it gives CASSQAHELAPNYEQYF.

The chain links TRBV12-3 or TRBV12-4 to TRBJ2-1; D tentatively fits TRBD1 or TRBD2 (6 bases each). The CDR3 length is 14 residues. Trimming cost V 3 bases and J 7 bases, with 13 bases left between them. DNA of the CDR3: TGTGCCAGCAGTTTTAGTGAGGGGGGTAATGAGCAGTTCTTC. This sequence encodes CASSFSEGGNEQFF.

CDR3 bases: TGCAGTGCTACCGGAGACGCCGGTTATGGCTACACCTTC. Protein sequence: CSATGDAGYGYTF. The rearrangement joins TRBV20-1 to TRBJ1-2; the D is unclear. V was cut by 4 bases and J by 5 bases, with 14 bases left in between. CDR1 DFQATT and CDR2 SNEGSKA come from the germline V gene (reference sequence). The CDR3 has 13 residues.

This clonotype showed up just a few times. This chain links TRBV15 with TRBJ2-1; TRBD2 matches at 8 bases. Germline assignment: CDR1 LNHNV and CDR2 YYDKDF (reference sequence). Trimming at V came to 1 base and at J to 7 bases, leaving 9 bases not matched to a gene. The CDR3 runs 16 residues. CDR3 sequence (DNA): TGTGCCACCAGCAGAGTGAAACGGGGGGGAAGAAATGAGCAGTTCTTC. The encoded protein is CATSRVKRGGRNEQFF.

This clonotype occurred a few times. This chain links TRBV24-1 with TRBJ2-3, with TRBD2 as a possible D gene (5 bases). Trimming cost V 9 bases and J 2 bases, with 14 bases left between them. There are 14 residues in the CDR3. Germline CDR1 KGHDR, CDR2 SFDVKD. For the CDR3, the DNA is TGTGCCACCTCATCTCACCGGGACACAGATACGCAGTATTTT. It yields the protein CATSSHRDTDTQYF.